Presented here are 27 T cell receptor beta chains from one specimen sequenced in a study of OX40 agonist ivuxolimab in advanced cancers. Repertoires were generated with immunoSEQ multiplex PCR, while TCRdb's copy carries only in-frame clones and drops some. This table has tens of thousands of clones, 85% to 95% appearing once. The starting material was CD4+ or CD8+ T cells sorted from blood, obtained in a trial of the OX40 agonist ivuxolimab. The receptors were sampled from an adult with an advanced solid tumor such as melanoma, head and neck, liver or kidney cancer.

Remarks on this clone: An end of the junction does not agree with germline; a read error may underlie this. This chain links TRBV7-7 with TRBJ2-2; a weak D match, TRBD2 (6 bases). Germline V gene data show CDR1 as SSHAT and CDR2 as FNYEAQ (reference sequence). The CDR3 sequence is 16 residues long. The CDR3 region is CASSPRDSSLGGELFF. CDR3 DNA sequence: TGTGCTAGCAGCCCCCGGGACTCTTCCTTAGGCGGGGAGCTGTTTTTT.

The chain carries TRBV4-2 and TRBJ2-7, with 7 bases matching TRBD1. Germline V CDR1 and CDR2: LGHNA, YNFKEQ. Germline trimming cut 0 bases from V and 2 bases from J; bases unmatched to any gene: 4. The CDR3 covers 15 residues. CDR3 amino acids: CASSQERQGPYEQYF. CDR3 bases: TGTGCCAGCAGCCAAGAACGACAGGGACCCTACGAGCAGTACTTC.

The V and J genes are TRBV5-1 and TRBJ2-2; 7 positions agree with TRBD1. The CDR3 runs to 16 residues. Germline assignment: CDR1 SGHRS and CDR2 YFSETQ. The trim removed 2 bases at V and 0 bases at J, leaving 4 bases unmatched. CDR3 sequence: CASSLLTGTNTGELFF. Here the CDR3 DNA reads TGCGCCAGCAGCTTATTGACAGGGACGAACACCGGGGAGCTGTTTTTT.

The CDR3 sequence is CASSIWGADGANVLTF. The DNA of the CDR3 is TGTGCCAGTAGTATCTGGGGGGCGGATGGGGCCAACGTCCTGACTTTC. The chain combines TRBV19 with TRBJ2-6; D tentatively reads TRBD1 or TRBD2 (6 bases each). The CDR3 is made up of 16 amino acids. Trimming took off 3 bases at V and 3 bases at J, with 12 bases between the two ends. Germline V gene sequence: CDR1 LNHDA, CDR2 SQIVND (reference sequence). Combining the CDR3 with reference TRBV19 and TRBJ2-6 gives the whole variable domain DGGITQSPKYLFRKEGQNVTLSCEQNLNHDAMYWYRQDPGQGLRLIYYSQIVNDFQKGDIAEGYSVSREKKESFPLTVTSAQKNPTAFYLCASSIWGADGANVLTFGAGSRLTVL.

This chain joins TRBV10-3 and TRBJ1-2; D is perhaps TRBD1 (5 bases). The CDR3 is made up of 11 amino acids. V was shortened by 6 bases and J by 7 bases, with 9 bases between the two germline ends. CDR1 is ENHRY and CDR2 is SYGVKD in the germline V gene. DNA of the CDR3: TGTGCCATCAGCGCCAGGGCTGGCTACACCTTC. It codes for CAISARAGYTF.

The V call is TRBV9, the J call TRBJ2-1, with a possible D match to TRBD2 (5 bases). There are 14 residues in the CDR3. Germline lookup yields CDR1 SGDLS and CDR2 YYNGEE. The V end was cut by 0 bases, the J end by 6 bases, with 10 bases between. As DNA, the CDR3 is TGTGCCAGCAGCGTAGGAGCGGATGGCAATGAGCAGTTCTTC. It codes for CASSVGADGNEQFF.

The CDR3 DNA is TGTGCCTGGAGCTCCTTGATACGGGAGACCCAGTACTTC. Its protein product is CAWSSLIRETQYF. The J gene is TRBJ2-5, the V gene TRBV30; D gene ambiguous. Germline V gene data show CDR1 as GTSNPN and CDR2 as SVGIG (reference sequence). The CDR3 totals 13 residues. Trimming removed 3 bases from V and 5 bases from J, with 13 bases in between.

This clone appeared a single time. The genes are TRBV5-1 and TRBJ1-1, with TRBD1 matching over 12 bases. V gave up 4 bases and J gave up 4 bases; unmatched junction bases: 8. The CDR3 is made up of 16 amino acids. Germline V lookup: CDR1 SGHRS, CDR2 YFSETQ. The CDR3 loop is CASSLEGQGAGTEAFF. Written as DNA, the CDR3 is TGCGCCAGCAGCCTTGAGGGACAGGGGGCAGGCACTGAAGCTTTCTTT.

This sequence joins TRBV5-6 and TRBJ1-4, with 10 bases lining up with TRBD1. The CDR3 extends over 15 amino acids. V dropped 4 bases and J dropped 6; count of bases not matched to a gene: 6. The V gene's germline CDR1 is SGHDT and CDR2 YYEEEE. The CDR3 spells CASSAGQGRDEKLFF. DNA for the CDR3: TGTGCCAGCAGCGCGGGACAGGGGAGGGATGAAAAACTGTTTTTT.

The chain couples TRBV5-6 to TRBJ1-2, with D possibly being TRBD1 (6 bases). This CDR3 is built from 16 residues. Germline V gene lookup returns CDR1 SGHDT and CDR2 YYEEEE. Trimming pared 1 base from V and 4 bases from J, leaving 17 bases between. CDR3 in amino acids: CASSLLGGPLIYGYTF. The DNA of the CDR3 is TGTGCCAGCAGCTTGCTGGGGGGCCCACTGATCTATGGCTACACCTTC.

This chain joins TRBV6-6 and TRBJ2-5; tentative D call: TRBD2 (6 bases). V lost 7 bases, J lost 5 bases, and 14 bases lay in between. Germline CDR1 is MNHNY and CDR2 is SVGAGI (reference sequence). The CDR3 extends over 13 amino acids. CDR3: CASIPREFETQYF. The CDR3 DNA reads as TGTGCCAGCATCCCCCGGGAGTTTGAGACCCAGTACTTC.

The rearrangement joins TRBV6-5 to TRBJ2-7, with D perhaps assigned TRBD1 or TRBD2 (5 bases each). Trimming stripped 4 bases from V and 3 bases from J, with 10 bases between. The germline gives CDR1 MNHEY, CDR2 SVGAGI. There are 13 residues in the CDR3. Here the CDR3 reads CASSSGTDYEQYF. The CDR3 region has the DNA TGTGCCAGCAGTTCCGGGACGGACTACGAGCAGTACTTC.

This clone was picked up one time. V is TRBV27 and J is TRBJ1-2; D is unclear. The CDR3 extends over 13 amino acids. The ends were cut back, 10 bases at V and 1 base at J, with 13 bases in the middle. Germline lookup yields CDR1 MNHEY and CDR2 SMNVEV (reference sequence). The CDR3: CATLGSRNYGYTF. The CDR3 coding sequence is TGTGCCACCCTGGGGTCGCGTAACTATGGCTACACCTTC.

This chain links TRBV18 with TRBJ1-5, with D maybe TRBD1 (5 bases). The V gene lost 4 bases and the J gene lost 3 bases, with 13 bases spanning the gap. Germline-derived CDR1 and CDR2 are KGHSH and LQKENI. This CDR3 has 15 residues. The DNA for the CDR3 is TGTGCCAGCTCACGCGGGGGTTCGACCAATCAGCCCCAGCATTTT. Translating gives CASSRGGSTNQPQHF.

CDR3 loop: CASSLDGPKNGYTF. The CDR3, as DNA: TGTGCCAGCAGCTTGGACGGGCCTAAGAATGGCTACACCTTC. The chain links TRBV5-4 to TRBJ1-2; no firm D call. The CDR3 extends over 14 amino acids. Looked up from germline, CDR1 is SGHNT and CDR2 is YYREEE (reference sequence). Trimming shortened V by 0 bases and J by 6 bases, and 12 bases separated the two germline ends.

The rearrangement links TRBV5-4 to TRBJ2-7; 8 bases line up with TRBD1. With V trimmed by 2 bases and J by 5 bases, 9 bases remained unmatched. This CDR3 comprises 15 residues. Germline lookup yields CDR1 SGHNT and CDR2 YYREEE (reference sequence). The CDR3 is CASSFGQGAYNEQYF. Written as DNA, the CDR3 is TGTGCCAGCAGCTTCGGACAGGGAGCATATAACGAGCAGTACTTC.

There are a few counts of this clone. The chain is built from TRBV5-4 and TRBJ1-3, with D uncertain. This CDR3 comprises 14 residues. Trimming took 4 bases from V and 11 from J, leaving 19 bases between them. CDR1 SGHNT and CDR2 YYREEE come from the germline V gene (reference sequence). CDR3 protein: CASSPRAAPGAIYF. The CDR3 DNA sequence: TGTGCCAGCAGCCCCCGAGCAGCTCCCGGGGCCATATATTTT.

The CDR3 DNA reads as TGTGCCACCTTGACAGGGGTGAACACTGAAGCTTTCTTT. It specifies CATLTGVNTEAFF. The genes are TRBV2 and TRBJ1-1; 8 bases agree with TRBD1. The germline CDR1 and CDR2 sequences are SNHLY and FYNNEI. There are 13 residues in the CDR3. V dropped 10 bases and J dropped 0; count of bases not matched to a gene: 4.

Comment on this clone: A junction boundary mismatches the germline segment, possibly from a read error. The chain uses TRBV28 and TRBJ2-7; TRBD1 aligns across 9 bases. CDR1 is MDHEN and CDR2 is SYDVKM in the germline V gene. The CDR3 spans 12 residues. The CDR3 DNA reads as TGTGCCAGCAGTTTATGGGGACAGGGCCTTGGCTTC. It translates to CASSLWGQGLGF.

In DNA, the CDR3 is TGCAGTGCTTCACTGCAAGAGACCCAGTACTTC. This gives the protein CSASLQETQYF. This chain joins TRBV20-1 and TRBJ2-5; D gene uncertain. This CDR3 has 11 residues. V lost 5 bases, J lost 2 bases, and 6 bases lay in between. Per the germline V gene, CDR1 is DFQATT and CDR2 is SNEGSKA (reference sequence).

This chain uses TRBV7-9 with TRBJ1-1, with D tentatively TRBD1 (6 bases). This CDR3 contains 13 residues. Germline V gene data show CDR1 as SEHNR and CDR2 as FQNEAQ (reference sequence). V was clipped by 2 bases and J by 9 bases, with 13 bases between them. The CDR3 here is CASSLRPRDKAFF. CDR3 DNA sequence: TGTGCCAGCAGCTTAAGGCCCAGGGACAAAGCTTTCTTT.

This clone showed up just once. This rearrangement joins TRBV27 to TRBJ2-3; 10 bases line up with TRBD2. Per germline, CDR1 MNHEY and CDR2 SMNVEV (reference sequence). V was clipped by 4 bases and J by 1 base; unmatched bases: 11. The CDR3 extends over 18 amino acids. CDR3 nucleotides: TGTGCCAGCAGTTGTACTAGCGGGAACCTATCATGCACAGATACGCAGTATTTT. The encoded protein is CASSCTSGNLSCTDTQYF.

The chain has TRBV28 and TRBJ1-1; unclear D gene. Germline CDR1 and CDR2: MDHEN and SYDVKM. The CDR3 consists of 11 residues. V was cut by 8 bases and J by 11 bases, with 15 bases left in between. Here the CDR3 reads CASEFQGEAFF. Here the CDR3 DNA reads TGTGCCAGCGAATTCCAAGGTGAGGCTTTCTTT. The variable domain in full, with the rest retrieved from reference TRBV28 and TRBJ1-1, is DVKVTQSSRYLVKRTGEKVFLECVQDMDHENMFWYRQDPGLGLRLIYFSYDVKMKEKGDIPEGYSVSREKKERFSLILESASTNQTSMYLCASEFQGEAFFGQGTRLTVV.

The chain carries TRBV5-4 and TRBJ2-2; no definite D call. The V end was cut by 6 bases, the J end by 8 bases, with 14 bases between. This CDR3 comprises 13 residues. In germline, CDR1 is SGHNT, CDR2 YYREEE (reference sequence). The CDR3 is CASKPSRIGELFF. The CDR3 nucleotides read TGTGCCAGCAAGCCGTCCCGCATTGGGGAGCTGTTTTTT.

The chain has TRBV7-2 and TRBJ1-1; D ambiguous. Trimming removed 2 bases from V and 4 bases from J, with 14 bases in between. The germline V gene encodes CDR1 SGHTA and CDR2 FQGNSA. CDR3 length equals 15 residues. This CDR3 reads CASSLHLAGSTEAFF. In nucleotides, the CDR3 is TGTGCCAGCAGCTTACACTTGGCCGGGAGCACTGAAGCTTTCTTT.

The chain uses TRBV5-8 and TRBJ1-5; D not resolved. Germline CDR1 SGHTS, CDR2 YDEGEE. The V end was cut by 1 base, the J end by 4 bases, with 12 bases between. CDR3 size: 15 residues. Here the CDR3 DNA reads TGTGCCAGCAGCTTGAAGGTGGGGTCGAATCAGCCCCAGCATTTT. It specifies CASSLKVGSNQPQHF.

The J gene is TRBJ2-2, the V gene TRBV5-4; 13 bases fit TRBD2. Germline CDR1 and CDR2: SGHNT and YYREEE (reference sequence). The length of the CDR3 is 16 residues. V dropped 4 bases and J dropped 4; count of bases not matched to a gene: 4. CDR3 nucleotides: TGTGCCAGCAGCCTTGGGACTAGCGGGGTCACCGGGGAGCTGTTTTTT. It encodes CASSLGTSGVTGELFF.